Below, one TCR beta chain is given with its context. Per germline, CDR1 KGHSH and CDR2 LQKENI. V lost 4 bases, J lost 7 bases, and 10 bases stayed unmatched. The CDR3 has 15 amino acids. The sample originates from a study of low-dose radiotherapy and immunotherapy resistance in tumors. Study in general: Every 2 weeks, cohort 1 got 0.5 Gy, reaching 6.5 Gy to the planning target volume. Every two weeks, one day ahead of radiation and immunotherapy, cyclophosphamide 200 mg/m2 was given (intravenously).

Regarding time point: after trial treatment. Treatment specified: LDRT plus nivolumab, ipilimumab, low-dose cyclophosphamide and aspirin (RACIN trial). Primers used for first-strand cDNA, a TRAV- and TRBV-specific set, covered both alpha and beta chains. Amplification, which lasted 20 PCR cycles, used a constant-region primer and V-primer adapter to amplify TCRs. The authors amplified isolated mRNA by in vitro transcription. TCRdb reanalysed the reads using MiXCR and keeps one entry per CDR3 protein. The sample has approximately 100,000 distinct CDR3 sequences, roughly 20% seen once. The V call is TRBV18, the J call TRBJ1-5, with 7 bases identical to TRBD1. This material consisted of PBMCs, taken after low-dose radiotherapy plus immunotherapy. The receptor's source is a male donor with prostate cancer. DNA for the CDR3: TGTGCCAGCTCACTAAATTCGGACAGGCTCCAGCCCCAGCATTTT. Translated, it gives CASSLNSDRLQPQHF.